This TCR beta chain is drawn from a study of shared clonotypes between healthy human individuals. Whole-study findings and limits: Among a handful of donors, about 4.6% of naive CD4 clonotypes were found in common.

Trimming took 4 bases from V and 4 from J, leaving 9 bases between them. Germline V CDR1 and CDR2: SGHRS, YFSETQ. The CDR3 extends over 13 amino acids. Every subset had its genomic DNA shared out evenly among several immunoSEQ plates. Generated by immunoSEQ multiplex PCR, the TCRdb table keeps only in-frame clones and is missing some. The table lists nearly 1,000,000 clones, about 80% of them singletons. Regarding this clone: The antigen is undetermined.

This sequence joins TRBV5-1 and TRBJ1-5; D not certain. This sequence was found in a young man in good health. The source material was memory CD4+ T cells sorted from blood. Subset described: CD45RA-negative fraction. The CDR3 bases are TGCGCCAGCAGCCCGAGTGGAAATCAGCCCCAGCATTTT. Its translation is CASSPSGNQPQHF.